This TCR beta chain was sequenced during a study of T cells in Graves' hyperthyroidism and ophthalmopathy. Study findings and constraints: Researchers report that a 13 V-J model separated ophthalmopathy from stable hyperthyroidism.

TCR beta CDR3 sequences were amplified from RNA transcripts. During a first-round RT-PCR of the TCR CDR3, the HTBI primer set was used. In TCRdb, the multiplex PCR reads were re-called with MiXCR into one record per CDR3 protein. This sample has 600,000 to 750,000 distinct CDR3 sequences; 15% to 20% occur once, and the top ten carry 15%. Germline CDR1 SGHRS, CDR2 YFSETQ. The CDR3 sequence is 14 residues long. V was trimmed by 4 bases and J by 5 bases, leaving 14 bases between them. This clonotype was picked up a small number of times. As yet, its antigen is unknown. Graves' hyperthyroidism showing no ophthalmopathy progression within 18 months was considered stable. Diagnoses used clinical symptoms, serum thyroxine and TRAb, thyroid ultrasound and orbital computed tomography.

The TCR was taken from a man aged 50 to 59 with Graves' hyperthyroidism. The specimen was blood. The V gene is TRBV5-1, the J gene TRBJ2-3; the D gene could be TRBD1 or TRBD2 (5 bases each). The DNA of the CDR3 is TGCGCCAGCAGCCCGGGGATAGGGGTAGATACGCAGTATTTT. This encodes CASSPGIGVDTQYF.